This T cell receptor (beta chain) came from a study of blood T cell repertoires in COVID-19 (TCRdb year 2020). Context from the whole study: Collaborator samples came from the United States, Italy and Spain and covered acute and convalescent phases of COVID-19. The material from the prospective study consisted of cDNA or gDNA derived from T cells, B-cell-depleted T cells, or PBMCs. The dataset comprised deeply sampled blood TCRbeta repertoires from subjects exposed to, actively infected with, or recovered from COVID-19. A freely available public database, intended as a resource for researchers studying the immune response to SARS-CoV-2, is where the repertoires were released. Samples were obtained from the ongoing ImmuneRACE study (first 160 participants) and from 1,200 or so subjects provided by 6 global collaborators. A de-identified subject ID, COVID-19 status, age in years and sex were almost always included in the sample metadata. Where available, HLA class I and class II types were taken from metadata supplied by the sample provider and were not determined by assay-based typing.

One collaborating source in Seattle enrolled patients while the patients were actively infected and followed the patients over time throughout the course of disease. Whole blood was collected in K2EDTA tubes by collaborating institutions according to the institutions' own protocols. For TCRbeta analysis, collaborators shipped samples in one of three forms: frozen whole blood, isolated PBMCs, or DNA extracted from either of those sample types. TCRbeta CDR3 regions were amplified from genomic DNA using the immunoSEQ Assay, a bias-controlled multiplex PCR. The paper's data handling went like this. Within the assay, amplification of reference gene primers was used to estimate how many nucleated cells each sample contained. Sequence reads were collapsed and filtered to measure the absolute abundance of every unique TCRbeta CDR3 rearrangement. For each sample, productive Simpson clonality was calculated as the square root of Simpson's diversity index over productive rearrangements. TCRdb mirrors the immuneACCESS table, restricted to in-frame sequences. Some clones are absent from its copies; in checked studies, under half trace to an unresolved V gene, and the reason for the others is unknown. That table supplies the V and J calls and clone size; D and trimming were determined from the DNA. The sample yields about 200,000 clones; approximately 80% were counted once. The top ten clonotypes cover 0.85% to 0.95% of the sample.

Concerning this clone: What this receptor recognizes is not known. Per-base quality was not reported, and no clone a single base away is much larger than it.

The full study reports these points: Clinical and demographic metadata were provided uncurated, with the amount varying by source and participant.

From a lookup of the germline V gene, CDR1 and CDR2 are SGHDT and YYEEEE. V drops 4 bases and J drops 8 bases, leaving 12 bases in between. Including cysteine and phenylalanine, the CDR3 has 13 amino acids. Just the 39-base CDR3 DNA is kept, in frame starting at base 1. The V and J genes are TRBV5-6 and TRBJ1-4; a tentative D call is TRBD1 (5 bases match). The sequence came from a man aged 55-75 years with COVID-19, enrolled during active disease. The sequenced sample consisted of peripheral blood. DNA sequence: TGTGCCAGCAGCCAAGGGACTTCCGAAAAACTGTTTTTT. Translated, it gives CASSQGTSEKLFF.